These 29 T cell receptor beta chains were all obtained from the same sample, sequenced in a study of T cell responses to AZD1222 COVID-19 vaccine. This table comes from immunoSEQ multiplex PCR, and its TCRdb copy is limited to in-frame clones, with some not included. The data contain around 150,000 clones, approximately 92% of them singletons. The sequences come from peripheral blood, collected 28 days after the second AZD1222 dose. These receptors all come from an adult who received the AZD1222 COVID-19 vaccine.

The rearrangement joins TRBV13 to TRBJ1-3, with 7 bases aligning to TRBD1. V was clipped by 5 bases and J by 3 bases; unmatched bases: 10. CDR3 length: 16 amino acids. Per germline, CDR1 PRHDT and CDR2 FYEKMQ (reference sequence). CDR3 coding DNA: TGTGCCAGCAGCCCCCGAAACAGGGGTCGTGGAAACACCATATATTTT. Protein product: CASSPRNRGRGNTIYF. The whole variable domain, remainder taken from reference TRBV13 and TRBJ1-3, is AAGVIQSPRHLIKEKRETATLKCYPIPRHDTVYWYQQGPGQDPQFLISFYEKMQSDKGSIPDRFSAQQFSDYHSELNMSSLELGDSALYFCASSPRNRGRGNTIYFGEGSWLTVV.

The J gene is TRBJ1-1, the V gene TRBV27; D gene unclear. The V gene lost 2 bases and the J gene lost 3 bases, with 7 bases spanning the gap. This CDR3 contains 13 residues. CDR1 is MNHEY, CDR2 SMNVEV, per germline (reference sequence). The CDR3 reads CASSLKGDTEAFF. CDR3 in DNA: TGTGCCAGCAGTTTAAAAGGAGACACTGAAGCTTTCTTT.

This chain connects TRBV24-1 to TRBJ1-5; 9 positions match TRBD1. The CDR3 is made up of 17 amino acids. In germline, CDR1 is KGHDR, CDR2 SFDVKD. The V gene end was trimmed by 7 bases and the J gene end by 1 base; junction bases not matched to a gene: 10. For the CDR3, the DNA is TGTGCCACCAGGAACCGGGACAGGGATTCGAGCAATCAGCCCCAGCATTTT. Translating it yields CATRNRDRDSSNQPQHF.

CDR3: CASRLALGGGSGFEAFF. The CDR3 nucleotides are TGTGCAAGTCGCTTAGCCCTAGGAGGGGGATCTGGCTTTGAAGCTTTCTTT. The rearrangement joins TRBV12-2 to TRBJ1-1. TRBV12-2 is a pseudogene. The CDR3 sequence is 17 residues long.

The chain joins TRBV30 to TRBJ2-7, with 10 bases fitting TRBD1. Trimming at V came to 2 bases and at J to 4 bases, leaving 11 bases not matched to a gene. The CDR3 loop spans 16 amino acids. CDR1 and CDR2 (germline): GTSNPN, SVGIG (reference sequence). The CDR3 here is CAWSSPPGQGRYEQYF. CDR3 coding DNA: TGTGCCTGGAGTTCACCCCCGGGACAGGGGAGGTACGAGCAGTACTTC. Together with reference TRBV30 and TRBJ2-7, the CDR3 gives the full variable domain: SQTIHQWPATLVQPVGSPLSLECTVEGTSNPNLYWYRQAAGRGLQLLFYSVGIGQISSEVPQNLSASRPQDRQFILSSKKLLLSDSGFYLCAWSSPPGQGRYEQYFGPGTRLTVT.

The chain joins TRBV5-8 to TRBJ1-2; weak D call: TRBD1 (5 bases). The V gene's germline CDR1 is SGHTS and CDR2 YDEGEE. V lost 3 bases and J lost 3, with 15 bases in between. This CDR3 contains 15 residues. CDR3 nucleotide sequence: TGTGCCAGCAGCTCAACGGGGACGGTTGACTATGGCTACACCTTC. This encodes CASSSTGTVDYGYTF. Looking up the rest from reference TRBV5-8 and TRBJ1-2 gives the full variable domain: EAGVTQSPTHLIKTRGQQATLRCSPISGHTSVYWYQQALGLGLQFLLWYDEGEERNRGNFPPRFSGRQFPNYSSELNVNALELEDSALYLCASSSTGTVDYGYTFGSGTRLTVV.

The chain links TRBV11-2 to TRBJ2-7; D not resolved. Germline-derived CDR1 and CDR2 are SGHAT and FQNNGV. This CDR3 contains 12 residues. V lost 6 bases to trimming and J lost 3 bases, with 9 bases between them. The CDR3: CASSSDFYEQYF. The CDR3 region has the DNA TGTGCCAGCAGTTCCGATTTCTACGAGCAGTACTTC. The whole variable domain, remainder taken from reference TRBV11-2 and TRBJ2-7, is EAGVAQSPRYKIIEKRQSVAFWCNPISGHATLYWYQQILGQGPKLLIQFQNNGVVDDSQLPKDRFSAERLKGVDSTLKIQPAKLEDSAVYLCASSSDFYEQYFGPGTRLTVT.

J is TRBJ2-3 and V is TRBV12-5; D ambiguous. Germline lookup yields CDR1 LGHNT and CDR2 FRNRAP. The ends were cut back, 2 bases at V and 0 bases at J, with 6 bases in the middle. CDR3 length: 14 residues. CDR3 in DNA: TGTGCTAGTGGTTTGCCCCGGAGCACAGATACGCAGTATTTT. This encodes CASGLPRSTDTQYF.

The table lists this clone with a count of one. The rearrangement links TRBV4-1 to TRBJ1-2; D is perhaps TRBD1 (5 bases). Germline-derived CDR1 and CDR2 are MGHRA and YSYEKL. The V gene lost 4 bases and the J gene lost 1 base, with 13 bases spanning the gap. The CDR3 length is 15 residues. The CDR3 loop is CASSREETVNYGYTF. The CDR3 bases are TGCGCCAGCAGCCGGGAGGAGACAGTTAACTATGGCTACACCTTC.

The chain links TRBV6-5 to TRBJ1-2; D remains unclear. The CDR3 length is 15 residues. In germline, CDR1 is MNHEY, CDR2 SVGAGI. Trimming removed 2 bases at V and 0 bases at J, with 10 bases between. The CDR3 loop is CASSYKGWANYGYTF. The CDR3 coding sequence is TGTGCCAGCAGTTACAAGGGATGGGCTAACTATGGCTACACCTTC.

This rearrangement joins TRBV2 to TRBJ1-5; no clear D gene. Per germline, CDR1 SNHLY and CDR2 FYNNEI. Trimming removed 4 bases from V and 0 bases from J, with 7 bases in between. The CDR3 is 14 amino acids. Written as DNA, the CDR3 is TGTGCCAGCAGTGGGGCGAATAGCAATCAGCCCCAGCATTTT. Its protein product is CASSGANSNQPQHF.

The chain joins TRBV28 to TRBJ2-7; D possibly corresponds to TRBD1 (5 bases). Germline V gene lookup returns CDR1 MDHEN and CDR2 SYDVKM. The CDR3 totals 15 residues. V was pared by 7 bases and J by 2 bases, with 18 bases between. The CDR3 DNA follows: TGTGCCAGCACCCCTCCCTTTGCAGGGCCCTACGAGCAGTACTTC. This sequence encodes CASTPPFAGPYEQYF.

The chain links TRBV10-3 to TRBJ1-2, with D hard to call. Trimming removed 2 bases at V and 8 bases at J, with 9 bases between. The germline V gene has CDR1 ENHRY and CDR2 SYGVKD. The CDR3 runs to 12 residues. DNA of the CDR3: TGTGCCATCAGTGAGGTCCCGAGCGGCTACACCTTC. Translated, it gives CAISEVPSGYTF.

This clone is a singleton in its sample. The gene calls are TRBV19 and TRBJ2-1; D remains unclear. From germline, CDR1 is LNHDA and CDR2 SQIVND (reference sequence). Trimming took off 6 bases at V and 5 bases at J, with 5 bases between the two ends. The CDR3 runs 11 residues. The CDR3 coding sequence is TGTGCCAGTAGCCCAGACAATGAGCAGTTCTTC. Translation gives CASSPDNEQFF.

V and J are TRBV7-9 and TRBJ2-5, with D perhaps matching TRBD2 (5 bases). V lost 1 base and J lost 6, with 12 bases in between. The CDR3 consists of 14 residues. Germline V gene sequence: CDR1 SEHNR, CDR2 FQNEAQ (reference sequence). CDR3 sequence (DNA): TGTGCCAGCAGCTTAGGGTCCCGGGGAAAGACCCAGTACTTC. This encodes CASSLGSRGKTQYF. The full variable domain, completed using reference TRBV7-9 and TRBJ2-5, is DTGVSQNPRHKITKRGQNVTFRCDPISEHNRLYWYRQTLGQGPEFLTYFQNEAQLEKSRLLSDRFSAERPKGSFSTLEIQRTEQGDSAMYLCASSLGSRGKTQYFGPGTRLLVL.

This clone was picked up one time. This chain links TRBV2 with TRBJ1-6; TRBD1 agrees at 7 bases. The V and J ends lost 0 bases and 0 bases, in that order; junction bases with no gene match: 5. The CDR3 covers 18 residues. CDR1 is SNHLY, CDR2 FYNNEI, per germline. As DNA, the CDR3 is TGTGCCAGCAGTGAAGCGCGGGGGGACAGCTCCTATAATTCACCCCTCCACTTT. This codes for CASSEARGDSSYNSPLHF.

The gene calls are TRBV3-1 (or the pseudogene TRBV3-2) and TRBJ2-5, with a tentative D call TRBD2 (6 bases). The CDR3 contains 17 residues. Germline V gives CDR1 LGHDT, CDR2 YNNKEL (reference sequence). The V gene lost 0 bases and the J gene lost 2 bases, with 16 bases spanning the gap. CDR3 sequence: CASSQDGGLAYQETQYF. The CDR3 coding sequence is TGTGCCAGCAGCCAAGATGGAGGGCTAGCGTATCAAGAGACCCAGTACTTC.

The chain joins TRBV6-5 to TRBJ2-7; TRBD1 matches 7 bases. CDR1 and CDR2 from the germline V gene are MNHEY and SVGAGI. The CDR3 covers 13 residues. Trimming took 6 bases from V and 4 from J; bases not matched to a gene: 6. As DNA, the CDR3 is TGTGCCAGCAGACTCCCACAGGGGTACGAGCAGTACTTC. Protein product: CASRLPQGYEQYF.

This chain connects TRBV15 to TRBJ2-7; no clear D gene. The CDR3 extends over 16 amino acids. V gave up 1 base and J gave up 1 base, with 14 bases separating them. The germline V gene encodes CDR1 LNHNV and CDR2 YYDKDF (reference sequence). As DNA, the CDR3 is TGTGCCACCAGCAGAGGGTCGGCCTCAAGTTCCTACGAGCAGTACTTC. Translated: CATSRGSASSSYEQYF.

The chain employs TRBV7-2 and TRBJ2-1; a weak D match, TRBD2 (5 bases). Trimming pared 5 bases from V and 5 bases from J, leaving 13 bases between. The CDR3 totals 14 residues. The germline CDR1 and CDR2 sequences are SGHTA and FQGNSA. The CDR3 loop reads CASSLMGDHNEQFF. Here the CDR3 DNA reads TGTGCCAGCAGCCTAATGGGAGACCACAATGAGCAGTTCTTC.

Concerning this clone itself: Other DNA sequences from this sample encode an identical CDR3 as well. The chain is built from TRBV11-2 and TRBJ2-7, with a weak D call TRBD2 (5 bases). Germline V gene lookup returns CDR1 SGHAT and CDR2 FQNNGV. The CDR3 sequence is 14 residues long. Trimming cost V 1 base and J 0 bases, with 7 bases left between them. Here the CDR3 reads CASSLGGNSYEQYF. The CDR3 coding sequence is TGTGCCAGCAGCTTAGGAGGGAACTCCTACGAGCAGTACTTC.

The chain combines TRBV6-6 with TRBJ2-2; TRBD1 agrees at 7 bases. This CDR3 region has 14 residues. With 6 bases clipped from V and 8 bases from J, the junction kept 9 bases outside the gene matches. Germline values: CDR1 MNHNY, CDR2 SVGAGI (reference sequence). CDR3 residues: CASRVTGTYGELFF. For the CDR3, the DNA is TGTGCCAGCAGGGTGACAGGGACGTATGGGGAGCTGTTTTTT.

V is TRBV5-1 and J is TRBJ2-5, with 11 bases matching TRBD1. The CDR3 has 15 amino acids. J gave up 3 bases and V 4 bases, and 5 bases lay outside the gene matches. Germline-derived CDR1 and CDR2 are SGHRS and YFSETQ. Here the CDR3 reads CASSTGTGGKETQYF. CDR3 sequence (DNA): TGCGCCAGCAGCACCGGGACAGGGGGAAAAGAGACCCAGTACTTC.

Only one count was recorded for this clone. This chain uses TRBV5-1 with TRBJ2-1; TRBD2 agrees at 7 bases. J lost 4 bases, V lost 0 bases, and 4 bases had no gene match. From germline, CDR1 is SGHRS and CDR2 YFSETQ. This CDR3 comprises 15 residues. For the CDR3, the DNA is TGCGCCAGCAGCTTGGATAGGGGAGGGTACAATGAGCAGTTCTTC. This translates into CASSLDRGGYNEQFF.

This CDR3 reads CASSPWTDNYGYTF. In DNA form, the CDR3 reads TGCGCCAGCTCCCCTTGGACGGATAACTATGGCTACACCTTC. This chain connects TRBV5-1 to TRBJ1-2; D is uncertain. Per germline, CDR1 SGHRS and CDR2 YFSETQ. Trimming pared 7 bases from V and 1 base from J, leaving 14 bases between. The CDR3 length is 14 residues.

This clone was counted once. The chain combines TRBV24-1 with TRBJ1-1, with D tentatively TRBD1 (5 bases). V lost 9 bases and J lost 7, with 17 bases in between. The CDR3 extends over 13 amino acids. Germline V CDR1 and CDR2: KGHDR, SFDVKD. Written as DNA, the CDR3 is TGTGCCACCCGTTCCGGGGGTCGGGGTGAAGCTTTCTTT. This sequence encodes CATRSGGRGEAFF.

The V gene is TRBV27, the J gene TRBJ1-1; possibly TRBD1 for D (6 bases). The CDR3 contains 13 residues. V gave up 1 base and J gave up 8 bases, with 11 bases separating them. Germline V gene data show CDR1 as MNHEY and CDR2 as SMNVEV (reference sequence). This CDR3 is CASSLLGAGEAFF. The CDR3 nucleotides are TGTGCCAGCAGTTTATTGGGGGCAGGGGAAGCTTTCTTT.

The V call is TRBV6-1, the J call TRBJ2-5, with 13 positions matching TRBD2. With 4 bases clipped from V and 4 bases from J, the junction kept 6 bases outside the gene matches. The CDR3 is 16 residues long. CDR1 is MNHNS and CDR2 is SASEGT in the germline V gene. DNA for the CDR3: TGTGCCAGCAGTGTGACTAGCGGGAGGCCGAGAGAGACCCAGTACTTC. It yields the protein CASSVTSGRPRETQYF.

This clone is a singleton in its sample. The chain links TRBV7-3 to TRBJ2-5; the match to TRBD2 covers 7 bases. CDR3 length: 14 amino acids. Germline CDR1 is SGHTA and CDR2 is FQGTGA. J gave up 2 bases and V 2 bases, and 2 bases lay outside the gene matches. The CDR3 DNA sequence: TGTGCCAGCAGCTTATCGGGGGGACAAGAGACCCAGTACTTC. Protein sequence: CASSLSGGQETQYF. Full variable domain (outside the CDR3, taken from reference TRBV7-3 and TRBJ2-5): GAGVSQTPSNKVTEKGKYVELRCDPISGHTALYWYRQSLGQGPEFLIYFQGTGAADDSGLPNDRFFAVRPEGSVSTLKIQRTERGDSAVYLCASSLSGGQETQYFGPGTRLLVL.